This T cell receptor beta chain was recorded in a study of response to subunit inactivated influenza vaccine. Study results and caveats: Authors suggested each seasonal flu vaccination may recruit only limited numbers of new T cells.

In this sample, this clonotype turned up a few times. The antigen is unknown. This CDR3 region has 14 residues. After removal of 4 bases from V and 6 bases from J, the junction contained 3 bases not matched to a gene. Germline V gene data show CDR1 as MNHEY and CDR2 as SVGEGT. TCRdb called the RT-PCR reads again in MiXCR, with one record for every CDR3 protein. The data contain about 700,000 distinct CDR3 sequences, roughly 14% of them singletons. The chain uses TRBV6-2 or TRBV6-3 and TRBJ2-1, with 10 bases lining up with TRBD2. This sequence was found in a man aged 45 to 65 who received an inactivated influenza vaccine. The sample here was PBMCs from blood, taken roughly 12 days after vaccination. CDR3 region: CASSSLAGANEQFF. CDR3 DNA sequence: TGTGCCAGCAGTTCCCTAGCGGGGGCCAATGAGCAGTTCTTC.